Sequencing of this T cell receptor (beta chain) was carried out in a study of cytomegalovirus exposure and HLA in healthy donors. General study findings and limits: Cytomegalovirus status was reportedly diagnosed by the classifier with high specificity and sensitivity.

The V gene's germline CDR1 is SGHNT and CDR2 YYREEE (reference sequence). The length of the CDR3 is 12 residues. The V and J ends lost 4 bases and 4 bases respectively, with 7 bases between them. Details on this clone: Its antigen remains unidentified.

TCRdb keeps only in-frame clones here, not all; method: immunoSEQ multiplex PCR. Counted here are about 190,000 clones, approximately 85% occurring once; the ten biggest clones make up roughly 1.5%. The chain carries TRBV5-4 and TRBJ2-3; D gene unclear. The sequence derives from a woman between 18 and 29 years old in good health and CMV-seronegative. Sequences were obtained from PBMCs. CDR3 DNA sequence: TGTGCCAGCAGCCCCATAGCAGATACGCAGTATTTT. Amino acid sequence: CASSPIADTQYF.